The clone carrying this TCR beta chain was counted ten times or more. These data belong to a study of blood T cells in healthy people across ages. Unmatched junction bases numbered 4, after V lost 5 bases and J lost 8 bases. The CDR3 sequence is 15 residues long. Germline V gives CDR1 LGHNA, CDR2 YNFKEQ. Together with a sample-barcoded 5' primer, a J-beta primer mix was included in a second PCR lasting 7 to 11 cycles. TCRdb reprocessed the 5' RACE reads with MiXCR, giving one entry per CDR3 protein. The sample has about 930,000 distinct CDR3 sequences, about 27% seen once. The data were also submitted as part of a second study, on T cells of mothers and their children.

The chain links TRBV4-2 to TRBJ2-1; TRBD2 matches at 15 bases. The clonotype originates from a woman between 35 and 50 years old in good health. The sample consisted of blood. Written as DNA, the CDR3 is TGTGCCAGCAGCGCGGGACTAGCGGGGGGAGATGAGCAGTTCTTC. Translation gives CASSAGLAGGDEQFF.